Below, 13 T cell receptor beta chains from the same sample are listed, as sequenced in a study of OX40 agonist ivuxolimab in advanced cancers. The method was immunoSEQ multiplex PCR; TCRdb's version includes in-frame clones alone and lacks a portion of them. The sample includes tens of thousands of clones, around 90% of them seen just once. The sequenced sample was CD4+ or CD8+ T cells sorted from blood, obtained in a trial of the OX40 agonist ivuxolimab. These receptors originate from an adult with an advanced solid tumor such as melanoma, head and neck, liver or kidney cancer.

This chain connects TRBV7-6 to TRBJ2-2; D gene uncertain. The CDR3 extends over 16 amino acids. V lost 3 bases and J 1 base, leaving 12 bases between the germline ends. The germline V gene encodes CDR1 SGHVS and CDR2 FNYEAQ. CDR3: CASSLARRENTGELFF. The CDR3 DNA sequence: TGTGCCAGCAGCTTGGCTCGCAGAGAGAACACCGGGGAGCTGTTTTTT.

V and J are TRBV5-1 and TRBJ2-2; TRBD1 matches at 7 bases. The length of the CDR3 is 15 residues. Germline lookup yields CDR1 SGHRS and CDR2 YFSETQ. V shed 6 bases and J 2 bases; nucleotides not matched to a gene: 7. This CDR3 is CASNLGTENTGELFF. The DNA for the CDR3 is TGCGCCAGCAACCTCGGGACAGAAAACACCGGGGAGCTGTTTTTT.

V usage is TRBV6-5 and J usage is TRBJ1-2; TRBD1 is a possible D gene (5 bases). This CDR3 is 13 amino acids long. Germline assignment: CDR1 MNHEY and CDR2 SVGAGI. Trimming pared 2 bases from V and 8 bases from J, leaving 12 bases between. For the CDR3, the DNA is TGTGCCAGCAGTTACGACAGACCGGGGGGCTACACCTTC. This encodes CASSYDRPGGYTF.

The V call is TRBV11-1, the J call TRBJ1-6; D ambiguous. CDR3 length: 13 amino acids. Germline V gives CDR1 SGHAT, CDR2 FQDESV (reference sequence). V was cut by 5 bases and J by 7 bases, with 9 bases left in between. This chain's CDR3 is CASSLGGNSPLHF. CDR3 in DNA: TGTGCCAGCAGCCTAGGAGGGAATTCACCCCTCCACTTT. Complete variable domain (other parts from reference TRBV11-1 and TRBJ1-6): EAEVAQSPRYKITEKSQAVAFWCDPISGHATLYWYRQILGQGPELLVQFQDESVVDDSQLPKDRFSAERLKGVDSTLKIQPAELGDSAMYLCASSLGGNSPLHFGNGTRLTVT.

The J gene is TRBJ2-2, the V gene TRBV7-9; 9 nucleotides line up with TRBD1. The junction had 9 bases not matched to a gene; V was cut back by 4 bases and J by 0 bases. This CDR3 region has 18 residues. The germline gives CDR1 SEHNR, CDR2 FQNEAQ (reference sequence). CDR3 protein: CASSSAGTGPTNTGELFF. The CDR3 region has the DNA TGTGCCAGCAGCTCCGCCGGGACAGGGCCCACGAACACCGGGGAGCTGTTTTTT.

This clone was counted a single time. This sequence joins TRBV18 and TRBJ2-1, with a weak D call TRBD2 (6 bases). The CDR3 covers 13 residues. CDR1 is KGHSH and CDR2 is LQKENI in the germline V gene. Deletions cut 1 base from V and 12 bases from J, with 13 bases between. CDR3 sequence: CASSPRTGVGQFF. Written as DNA, the CDR3 is TGTGCCAGCTCACCACGGACGGGAGTCGGGCAGTTCTTC.

V and J are TRBV19 and TRBJ2-7; D unclear. Germline-derived CDR1 and CDR2 are LNHDA and SQIVND (reference sequence). This CDR3 contains 13 residues. V was cut by 6 bases and J by 0 bases, with 9 bases left in between. CDR3 in DNA: TGTGCCAGTAGCACTACACCCTCCTACGAGCAGTACTTC. Protein: CASSTTPSYEQYF. Full variable domain (missing parts from reference TRBV19 and TRBJ2-7): DGGITQSPKYLFRKEGQNVTLSCEQNLNHDAMYWYRQDPGQGLRLIYYSQIVNDFQKGDIAEGYSVSREKKESFPLTVTSAQKNPTAFYLCASSTTPSYEQYFGPGTRLTVT.

The chain recombines TRBV30 with TRBJ1-1; D not certain. The germline CDR1 and CDR2 sequences are GTSNPN and SVGIG (reference sequence). V was cut by 1 base and J by 1 base, with 7 bases left in between. The CDR3 sequence is 13 residues long. CDR3 DNA: TGTGCCTGGAGTGGCATAGGGAACACTGAAGCTTTCTTT. Its protein is CAWSGIGNTEAFF.

The rearrangement uses TRBV6-1 and TRBJ1-6; 8 bases agree with TRBD1. The V segment lost 2 bases and the J segment 10 bases; nucleotides outside the gene matches: 7. The CDR3 extends over 15 amino acids. Germline-derived CDR1 and CDR2 are MNHNS and SASEGT. The CDR3 is CASSERTGRESPLHF. CDR3 DNA: TGTGCCAGCAGTGAAAGGACAGGGAGGGAATCACCCCTCCACTTT.

The rearrangement links TRBV19 to TRBJ2-7; 10 bases are a match to TRBD1. The germline CDR1 and CDR2 sequences are LNHDA and SQIVND (reference sequence). The CDR3 has 15 residues. V shed 3 bases, J shed 3 bases, and the junction held 5 bases outside the gene matches. CDR3 loop: CASSMSGTGVYEQYF. The CDR3 nucleotides are TGTGCCAGTAGTATGAGCGGGACAGGGGTCTACGAGCAGTACTTC.

Comments on this clone: One junction end disagrees with the germline gene, perhaps due to a read error. The J gene is TRBJ2-7, the V gene TRBV9, with 8 bases identical to TRBD2. CDR1 is SGDLS, CDR2 YYNGEE, per germline. CDR3 length: 17 residues. The CDR3 DNA sequence: TGTGCCGGCAGCGTAGGTGGCGGGGGGCCCCCCCTCGGCGAGCAGTACTTC. Its protein is CAGSVGGGGPPLGEQYF.

V is TRBV30 and J is TRBJ1-2; tentative D call: TRBD1 (5 bases). This CDR3 spans 15 amino acids. In germline, CDR1 is GTSNPN, CDR2 SVGIG (reference sequence). The V end was cut by 2 bases, the J end by 7 bases, with 20 bases between. The CDR3 region is CAWSWGTGTKSGYTF. The DNA of the CDR3 is TGTGCCTGGAGTTGGGGCACCGGGACGAAGAGTGGCTACACCTTC.

In the case of this clone: Other DNA sequences in this specimen translate into the identical CDR3. The chain is built from TRBV7-3 and TRBJ2-2; D is uncertain. CDR3 size: 13 residues. Germline CDR1 and CDR2: SGHTA and FQGTGA. Trimming removed 0 bases from V and 11 bases from J, with 10 bases in between. CDR3 DNA: TGTGCCAGCAGCTTAACACGTCAAGGAGAGCTGTTTTTT. It yields the protein CASSLTRQGELFF.